Shown below are 12 T cell receptor beta chains from a single sample sequenced in a study of Ad26.COV2.S vaccination and SARS-CoV-2 variants. The repertoire was sequenced with immunoSEQ multiplex PCR; TCRdb's copy has only in-frame clones and lacks some. The sample includes 300,000 to 450,000 clones, around 90% of them seen just once. The sequencing used peripheral blood, collected after recovery from COVID-19. All receptors come from a human donor who had recovered from COVID-19.

The chain joins TRBV3-1 (or the pseudogene TRBV3-2) to TRBJ1-5; 9 bases line up with TRBD1. CDR1 and CDR2 from the germline V gene are LGHDT and YNNKEL (reference sequence). V lost 4 bases to trimming and J lost 7 bases; unmatched junction nucleotides: 8. This CDR3 contains 15 residues. The CDR3 DNA follows: TGTGCCAGCAGCCCGACAGGGGGTAAAGGACAGCCCCAGCATTTT. This sequence encodes CASSPTGGKGQPQHF.

The CDR3 DNA sequence: TGCGCCAGCAGCTTGGAGGCAGGGCGTCGTGGAAACACCATATATTTT. This codes for CASSLEAGRRGNTIYF. The rearrangement joins TRBV5-1 to TRBJ1-3; tentatively, D is TRBD1 (5 bases). The V and J ends lost 0 bases and 3 bases respectively, with 13 bases between them. Germline-derived CDR1 and CDR2 are SGHRS and YFSETQ. This CDR3 is built from 16 residues.

J is TRBJ1-2 and V is TRBV5-4; 8 nucleotides match TRBD1. V shed 5 bases and J 7 bases; nucleotides not matched to a gene: 4. CDR3 length: 12 amino acids. Germline V gene sequence: CDR1 SGHNT, CDR2 YYREEE (reference sequence). CDR3 amino acids: CASSSDRVGYTF. The CDR3 DNA sequence: TGTGCCAGCAGTTCGGACAGGGTTGGCTACACCTTC.

The chain is built from TRBV9 and TRBJ2-3; 8 nucleotides match TRBD2. The CDR3 loop spans 17 amino acids. From germline, CDR1 is SGDLS and CDR2 YYNGEE. Germline trimming cut 0 bases from V and 0 bases from J; bases unmatched to any gene: 6. CDR3 DNA sequence: TGTGCCAGCAGCGTAGCTGGAGTAGCGGGGAGCACAGATACGCAGTATTTT. Its protein product is CASSVAGVAGSTDTQYF.

The chain combines TRBV20-1 with TRBJ1-2; no definite D call. The V gene lost 7 bases and the J gene lost 4 bases, with 7 bases spanning the gap. Germline V lookup: CDR1 DFQATT, CDR2 SNEGSKA (reference sequence). This CDR3 has 10 amino acids. CDR3 DNA: TGCAGTGTTGGGTCCTATGGCTACACCTTC. As protein: CSVGSYGYTF.

This clone was seen once. The chain uses TRBV6-5 and TRBJ1-4, with TRBD1 identical over 11 bases. Germline V gene data show CDR1 as MNHEY and CDR2 as SVGAGI. There are 14 residues in the CDR3. V was pared by 0 bases and J by 13 bases, with 4 bases of the junction left unmatched. CDR3 in amino acids: CASSYSRTGGRLFF. The CDR3 bases are TGTGCCAGCAGTTACTCGAGGACAGGGGGCAGACTGTTTTTT.

The V call is TRBV2, the J call TRBJ2-7; D is undetermined. CDR1 and CDR2 (germline): SNHLY, FYNNEI. The ends were cut back, 5 bases at V and 7 bases at J, with 12 bases in the middle. This CDR3 has 12 residues. This chain's CDR3 is CASSNTNGEQYF. CDR3 nucleotide sequence: TGTGCCAGCAGTAACACTAATGGAGAGCAGTACTTC. Together with reference TRBV2 and TRBJ2-7, the CDR3 gives the full variable domain: EPEVTQTPSHQVTQMGQEVILRCVPISNHLYFYWYRQILGQKVEFLVSFYNNEISEKSEIFDDQFSVERPDGSNFTLKIRSTKLEDSAMYFCASSNTNGEQYFGPGTRLTVT.

The chain is built from TRBV7-9 and TRBJ2-3, with D possibly matching TRBD2 (6 bases). The V gene's germline CDR1 is SEHNR and CDR2 FQNEAQ (reference sequence). The V end was cut by 8 bases, the J end by 9 bases, with 15 bases between. This CDR3 comprises 12 residues. The CDR3 region has the DNA TGTGCCAGCGTTAGCGGACCCCGAACGCAGTATTTT. The encoded protein is CASVSGPRTQYF.

The J gene is TRBJ1-2, the V gene TRBV6-5; D is perhaps TRBD1 (5 bases). V was pared by 6 bases and J by 8 bases, with 13 bases between. CDR1 is MNHEY and CDR2 is SVGAGI in the germline V gene. The CDR3 spans 12 residues. CDR3 sequence (DNA): TGTGCCAGCAGCGGGACTCTGGGAGGCTACACCTTC. It translates to CASSGTLGGYTF.

The genes are TRBV6-5 and TRBJ1-1; 9 nucleotides line up with TRBD1. The trim removed 7 bases at V and 0 bases at J, leaving 3 bases unmatched. From germline, CDR1 is MNHEY and CDR2 SVGAGI. The CDR3 totals 14 residues. The DNA for the CDR3 is TGTGCCAGCAAGGACAGGGGCATGAACACTGAAGCTTTCTTT. Translation: CASKDRGMNTEAFF.

The J gene is TRBJ2-7, the V gene TRBV15; D is uncertain. This CDR3 contains 13 residues. Germline assignment: CDR1 LNHNV and CDR2 YYDKDF (reference sequence). Trimming left V 0 bases short and J 7 bases short, with 10 bases between. DNA of the CDR3: TGTGCCACCAGCAGAGATATCCTTGGAGAGCAGTACTTC. Amino acids: CATSRDILGEQYF.

The J gene is TRBJ2-4, the V gene TRBV5-1; perhaps TRBD1 as D (5 bases). Germline V lookup: CDR1 SGHRS, CDR2 YFSETQ. Trimming cost V 4 bases and J 8 bases, with 19 bases left between them. This CDR3 region has 15 residues. The CDR3 protein is CASSIQTGQGDIQYF. In nucleotides, the CDR3 is TGCGCCAGCAGCATACAAACAGGCCAAGGGGACATTCAGTACTTC.